These 32 T cell receptor beta chains were all obtained from the same sample, sequenced in a study of blood T cell repertoires in COVID-19. Measured with immunoSEQ multiplex PCR; TCRdb has only the in-frame clones, and not every one. The repertoire holds over 70,000 clones, with less than 85% as singletons. Sequenced material: peripheral blood. These receptors originate from a man between 70 and 80 years old with acute or convalescent COVID-19.

This clone has only a few counts. The rearrangement joins TRBV4-1 to TRBJ1-2; D perhaps matches TRBD1 (5 bases). Germline CDR1 MGHRA, CDR2 YSYEKL. Deletions cut 0 bases from V and 7 bases from J, with 9 bases between. This CDR3 spans 13 amino acids. The CDR3 DNA follows: TGCGCCAGCAGCCAAGATCGGCAGGGTGGCTACACCTTC. Residues: CASSQDRQGGYTF.

This clone has a handful of counts. J is TRBJ1-1 and V is TRBV9; the match to TRBD1 covers 7 bases. Losses at the gene ends were 3 bases for V and 4 bases for J; bases not matched to a gene: 9. Germline CDR1 SGDLS, CDR2 YYNGEE. The CDR3 consists of 15 residues. DNA of the CDR3: TGTGCCAGCAGCGCCCGAGGGGGCGTGAGCACTGAAGCTTTCTTT. As protein: CASSARGGVSTEAFF.

The chain joins TRBV2 to TRBJ2-7, with 10 bases fitting TRBD2. V dropped 1 base and J dropped 2; count of bases not matched to a gene: 5. The CDR3 has 16 residues. CDR1 and CDR2 (germline): SNHLY, FYNNEI. The CDR3 nucleotides read TGTGCCAGCAGTGAAGAGGAAGCGGGAGGGCCCTACGAGCAGTACTTC. Protein product: CASSEEEAGGPYEQYF.

The chain couples TRBV9 to TRBJ2-1; possible D gene TRBD2, 6 bases. CDR3 length: 17 amino acids. Per the germline V gene, CDR1 is SGDLS and CDR2 is YYNGEE. V gave up 0 bases and J gave up 0 bases, with 13 bases separating them. The CDR3: CASSVGLARSSYNEQFF. The CDR3 bases are TGTGCCAGCAGCGTAGGTCTAGCGAGAAGCTCCTACAATGAGCAGTTCTTC.

The chain uses TRBV7-9 and TRBJ1-1; no firm D call. V was cut by 5 bases and J by 2 bases, with 9 bases left in between. Germline V gene lookup returns CDR1 SEHNR and CDR2 FQNEAQ (reference sequence). This CDR3 spans 13 amino acids. The CDR3 region has the DNA TGTGCCAGCAGCGCCCAGGAAAACACTGAAGCTTTCTTT. Translated, it gives CASSAQENTEAFF.

CDR3: CASSVRGAEDTQYF. The CDR3 DNA follows: TGTGCCAGCAGCGTCCGGGGGGCTGAAGATACGCAGTATTTT. The chain recombines TRBV9 with TRBJ2-3; maybe TRBD2 (7 bases). V shed 2 bases and J shed 5 bases, with 12 bases lying between them. This CDR3 contains 14 residues. The germline V gene encodes CDR1 SGDLS and CDR2 YYNGEE.

The chain carries TRBV20-1 and TRBJ2-1; D remains unclear. The CDR3 totals 11 residues. V was pared by 4 bases and J by 8 bases, with 9 bases between. The germline CDR1 and CDR2 sequences are DFQATT and SNEGSKA (reference sequence). The CDR3 nucleotides read TGCAGTGCTACCCCGTTCGATGAGCAGTTCTTC. Amino acid sequence: CSATPFDEQFF.

CDR3 sequence: CASSPADRGGHEQFF. CDR3 DNA sequence: TGTGCCAGCAGCCCGGCGGACAGGGGTGGGCATGAGCAGTTCTTC. V is TRBV7-9 and J is TRBJ2-1, with 9 bases identical to TRBD1. The CDR3 sequence is 15 residues long. V lost 5 bases, J lost 8 bases, and 10 bases stayed unmatched. Germline-derived CDR1 and CDR2 are SEHNR and FQNEAQ (reference sequence).

The V and J genes are TRBV6-6 and TRBJ1-6; a weak D match, TRBD1 (6 bases). Trimming shortened V by 6 bases and J by 7 bases, and 13 bases separated the two germline ends. From germline, CDR1 is MNHNY and CDR2 SVGAGI (reference sequence). This CDR3 region has 14 residues. The CDR3 protein is CASRLDGTNSPLHF. The CDR3 DNA follows: TGTGCCAGCAGATTAGATGGGACAAATTCACCCCTCCACTTT.

The genes are TRBV19 and TRBJ2-7; D not certain. The CDR3 extends over 13 amino acids. Looked up from germline, CDR1 is LNHDA and CDR2 is SQIVND (reference sequence). Trimming pared 0 bases from V and 6 bases from J, leaving 9 bases between. The CDR3 nucleotides read TGTGCCAGTAGTATAGACCCCAGAGGCGAGCAGTACTTC. This gives the protein CASSIDPRGEQYF.

The chain has TRBV15 and TRBJ2-7, with 7 nucleotides matching TRBD1. The germline CDR1 and CDR2 sequences are LNHNV and YYDKDF (reference sequence). The ends lost 3 bases at V and 2 bases at J; junction bases unmatched: 1. CDR3 size: 13 residues. The CDR3 protein is CATSSGQAYEQYF. The CDR3, as DNA: TGTGCCACCAGCAGCGGACAGGCCTACGAGCAGTACTTC.

The genes are TRBV14 and TRBJ1-6; D unclear. The CDR3 is made up of 14 amino acids. The germline V gene has CDR1 SGHDN and CDR2 FVKESK. Trimming took 6 bases from V and 8 from J, leaving 14 bases between them. DNA for the CDR3: TGTGCCAGCAGACTTGGTGCGGGGTATTCACCCCTCCACTTT. Protein: CASRLGAGYSPLHF.

This rearrangement joins TRBV10-3 to TRBJ2-1; maybe TRBD2 (5 bases). CDR3 length equals 14 residues. The germline V gene has CDR1 ENHRY and CDR2 SYGVKD. V lost 0 bases and J lost 9, with 12 bases in between. CDR3 region: CAISESISRGEQFF. Here the CDR3 DNA reads TGTGCCATCAGTGAGTCGATCAGTCGGGGTGAGCAGTTCTTC.

V usage is TRBV18 and J usage is TRBJ2-7, with a possible D match to TRBD1 (5 bases). V was clipped by 5 bases and J by 5 bases, with 10 bases between them. The CDR3 is made up of 12 amino acids. Germline V gene data show CDR1 as KGHSH and CDR2 as LQKENI. The CDR3: CASSTTGNEQYF. Written as DNA, the CDR3 is TGTGCCAGCTCAACTACAGGTAACGAGCAGTACTTC. Full variable domain (missing parts from reference TRBV18 and TRBJ2-7): NAGVMQNPRHLVRRRGQEARLRCSPMKGHSHVYWYRQLPEEGLKFMVYLQKENIIDESGMPKERFSAEFPKEGPSILRIQQVVRGDSAAYFCASSTTGNEQYFGPGTRLTVT.

This rearrangement joins TRBV25-1 to TRBJ2-2; the D gene is possibly TRBD1 (6 bases). V was cut by 4 bases and J by 0 bases, with 15 bases left in between. CDR3 length: 17 residues. In germline, CDR1 is MGHDK, CDR2 SYGVNS. The CDR3 nucleotides are TGTGCCAGCAGTGGGCGGAGACAGGTGGCGAACACCGGGGAGCTGTTTTTT. Its protein is CASSGRRQVANTGELFF.

The J gene is TRBJ1-1, the V gene TRBV6-6; maybe TRBD1 (5 bases). This CDR3 has 16 residues. V was trimmed by 2 bases and J by 4 bases, leaving 17 bases between them. CDR1 is MNHNY, CDR2 SVGAGI, per germline (reference sequence). The CDR3 loop is CASSYTTGPGPTEAFF. The DNA for the CDR3 is TGTGCCAGCAGTTACACCACAGGACCCGGCCCCACTGAAGCTTTCTTT.

This clone has more than one count but fewer than ten. The V gene is TRBV11-3, the J gene TRBJ2-1, with TRBD2 matching 11 bases. This CDR3 has 14 residues. Unmatched junction bases numbered 6, after V lost 5 bases and J lost 9 bases. The germline gives CDR1 SGHNT, CDR2 YENEEA. CDR3 sequence reads: CASSLTSGGSEQFF. CDR3 bases: TGTGCCAGCAGCCTCACTAGCGGGGGCAGTGAGCAGTTCTTC.

V and J are TRBV19 and TRBJ2-3, with TRBD1 matching 8 bases. Per germline, CDR1 LNHDA and CDR2 SQIVND (reference sequence). The CDR3 has 14 residues. Losses at the gene ends were 6 bases for V and 2 bases for J; bases not matched to a gene: 4. Here the CDR3 reads CASRDRATTDTQYF. CDR3 bases: TGTGCCAGTAGGGACAGGGCTACCACAGATACGCAGTATTTT.

This rearrangement joins TRBV5-6 to TRBJ1-1; TRBD1 agrees at 7 bases. Germline-derived CDR1 and CDR2 are SGHDT and YYEEEE. Unmatched junction bases numbered 7, after V lost 0 bases and J lost 11 bases. The CDR3 length is 13 residues. CDR3 DNA sequence: TGTGCCAGCAGCTTGGAGAGAGGGGGCAGGGCTTTCTTT. It yields the protein CASSLERGGRAFF.

In this sample, this clone turned up a few times. V is TRBV29-1 and J is TRBJ1-2, with 10 bases identical to TRBD1. Germline V lookup: CDR1 SQVTM, CDR2 ANQGSEA. The V gene end was trimmed by 2 bases and the J gene end by 1 base; junction bases not matched to a gene: 4. The CDR3 totals 15 residues. The CDR3 spells CSVELGQGSNYGYTF. The CDR3 nucleotides are TGCAGCGTTGAACTGGGACAGGGGAGTAACTATGGCTACACCTTC.

This chain joins TRBV4-1 and TRBJ2-5; D call uncertain. This CDR3 comprises 14 residues. Trimming removed 1 base from V and 5 bases from J, with 11 bases in between. Per germline, CDR1 MGHRA and CDR2 YSYEKL. Here the CDR3 DNA reads TGCGCCAGCAGCCAAGTAATCGTTTTCGAGACCCAGTACTTC. It is translated as CASSQVIVFETQYF.

The chain's CDR3 is CASSPDPGQGVGNQPQHF. The CDR3 bases are TGTGCCAGCAGTCCCGACCCGGGACAGGGTGTGGGCAATCAGCCCCAGCATTTT. The chain couples TRBV6-6 to TRBJ1-5, with TRBD1 matching over 9 bases. The CDR3 sequence is 18 residues long. Germline V gene data show CDR1 as MNHNY and CDR2 as SVGAGI (reference sequence). Trimming cost V 5 bases and J 2 bases; bases outside gene matches: 13.

This clone was detected a few times. V gene TRBV6-4 combines with J gene TRBJ2-2; 9 bases line up with TRBD1. This CDR3 contains 15 residues. The V and J ends lost 0 bases and 5 bases, in that order; junction bases with no gene match: 1. In germline, CDR1 is MRHNA, CDR2 SNTAGT. CDR3 protein: CASSDSGTGTGELFF. CDR3 nucleotides: TGTGCCAGCAGTGACTCAGGGACAGGGACCGGGGAGCTGTTTTTT.

This chain uses TRBV5-4 with TRBJ2-3; 7 nucleotides line up with TRBD2. Germline CDR1 and CDR2: SGHNT and YYREEE (reference sequence). V was clipped by 3 bases and J by 2 bases; unmatched bases: 3. The length of the CDR3 is 14 residues. The CDR3 reads CASSWGGYTDTQYF. The CDR3 DNA sequence: TGTGCCAGCAGCTGGGGGGGGTACACAGATACGCAGTATTTT.

This clone has more than one count but fewer than ten. J is TRBJ1-1 and V is TRBV5-1, with 7 bases matching TRBD1. The V and J ends lost 0 bases and 3 bases, in that order; junction bases with no gene match: 8. The CDR3 extends over 16 amino acids. The germline CDR1 and CDR2 sequences are SGHRS and YFSETQ. CDR3 region: CASSLGPTGIDTEAFF. The CDR3 region has the DNA TGCGCCAGCAGCTTGGGCCCGACAGGGATCGACACTGAAGCTTTCTTT.

This sequence joins TRBV7-9 and TRBJ2-7; D perhaps matches TRBD2 (5 bases). This CDR3 spans 17 amino acids. Between the trimmed V and J ends, which lost 0 bases and 2 bases, there was a span of 17 bases. Germline V gene data show CDR1 as SEHNR and CDR2 as FQNEAQ (reference sequence). The CDR3 DNA follows: TGTGCCAGCAGCTTAGCTGGATCTACGGGGTTTGCCTACGAGCAGTACTTC. Its translation: CASSLAGSTGFAYEQYF. Supplemented by reference TRBV7-9 and TRBJ2-7, the full variable domain reads DTGVSQNPRHKITKRGQNVTFRCDPISEHNRLYWYRQTLGQGPEFLTYFQNEAQLEKSRLLSDRFSAERPKGSFSTLEIQRTEQGDSAMYLCASSLAGSTGFAYEQYFGPGTRLTVT.

A remark on this clone: A read error may account for a junction end that differs from germline. This chain joins TRBV15 and TRBJ1-2, with 7 bases identical to TRBD1. The CDR3 consists of 16 residues. CDR1 and CDR2 (germline): LNHNV, YYDKDF (reference sequence). In DNA, the CDR3 is TGTGCCACCAGCCGAGAAAAGGGGGCTGCTAACTATGGCTACACCTTC. It encodes CATSREKGAANYGYTF.

The chain recombines TRBV20-1 with TRBJ2-3; 7 nucleotides align to TRBD2. CDR1 is DFQATT, CDR2 SNEGSKA, per germline (reference sequence). J gave up 2 bases and V 3 bases, and 8 bases lay outside the gene matches. This CDR3 comprises 15 residues. The CDR3 sequence is CSASQYRDYTDTQYF. The CDR3 coding sequence is TGCAGTGCTAGTCAGTACCGGGACTACACAGATACGCAGTATTTT.

The chain's CDR3 is CAISESRRGEETQYF. In nucleotides, the CDR3 is TGTGCCATCAGTGAGTCAAGGAGGGGAGAAGAGACCCAGTACTTC. The V and J genes are TRBV10-3 and TRBJ2-5, with D possibly TRBD2 on 6 matching bases. Germline CDR1 and CDR2: ENHRY and SYGVKD. Trimming shortened V by 0 bases and J by 3 bases, and 11 bases separated the two germline ends. This CDR3 contains 15 residues.

The gene calls are TRBV7-2 and TRBJ2-1; perhaps TRBD2 as D (5 bases). This CDR3 spans 15 amino acids. Trimming shortened V by 3 bases and J by 14 bases, and 23 bases separated the two germline ends. The V gene's germline CDR1 is SGHTA and CDR2 FQGNSA. The CDR3 region is CASSLGMRDKAREFF. Here the CDR3 DNA reads TGTGCCAGCAGCTTGGGAATGAGGGATAAAGCTCGGGAGTTCTTC.

CDR3 sequence reads: CASGLSTGFNEQFF. The CDR3 bases are TGTGCTAGTGGTTTGTCGACAGGGTTCAATGAGCAGTTCTTC. The chain uses TRBV12-5 and TRBJ2-1; 7 bases align to TRBD1. Germline V CDR1 and CDR2: LGHNT, FRNRAP. V shed 2 bases, J shed 6 bases, and the junction held 4 bases outside the gene matches. The CDR3 is 14 residues long.

The J gene is TRBJ2-5, the V gene TRBV5-1; 8 bases are a match to TRBD2. With 4 bases clipped from V and 2 bases from J, the junction kept 13 bases outside the gene matches. CDR1 and CDR2 from the germline V gene are SGHRS and YFSETQ. The CDR3 has 17 amino acids. The CDR3 spells CASSLGLPGGRQETQYF. The CDR3 DNA follows: TGCGCCAGCAGCCTGGGACTCCCGGGAGGGCGACAAGAGACCCAGTACTTC.